This TCR beta chain derives from a study of PD-1 blockade in mismatch repair-deficient tumors. The overall study: Patients had eleven to twelve mismatch repair-deficient cancer types, all previously treated and progressing.

Mismatch repair deficiency was confirmed in all patients, by PCR or immunohistochemistry. Three pembrolizumab responders had their TCRs sequenced. TCRdb's table, derived via immunoSEQ multiplex PCR, lists solely in-frame clones and lacks some. The sample lists more than 85,000 clones, about 79% occurring once. This receptor was taken from an adult with mismatch repair-deficient cancer. The sequenced sample was peripheral blood, obtained around 8 months after starting pembrolizumab.

The CDR3 loop is CASSESPLAGGTEAFF. In DNA, the CDR3 is TGCGCCAGCAGTGAGTCGCCCCTCGCCGGGGGGACTGAAGCTTTCTTT. The J gene is TRBJ1-1, the V gene TRBV10-1; weak D call: TRBD1 (5 bases). V was clipped by 0 bases and J by 5 bases, with 16 bases between them. This CDR3 is built from 16 residues. From germline, CDR1 is WNHNN and CDR2 SYGVQD (reference sequence).